This T cell receptor beta chain was identified during a study of lymphopenia after photon versus proton radiotherapy. As regards this clone: Its target is unknown.

Some clones are missing from TCRdb's copy, which holds only in-frame ones; the method was immunoSEQ multiplex PCR. The sample carries about 70,000 clones, over 70% recorded once. CDR3 length: 13 residues. Germline V CDR1 and CDR2: MGHRA, YSYEKL. V gave up 4 bases and J gave up 9 bases, with 13 bases separating them. General study findings and limits: After the lymphocyte nadir, photon-treated repertoires showed oligoclonal expansion, especially of CD8+ Temra cells. Post-nadir TCR diversity decline inversely tracked overall survival among those who died.

The rearrangement links TRBV4-1 to TRBJ2-1; D unclear. This specimen was peripheral blood, taken from a patient treated with proton-based radiotherapy. The receptor comes from a man older than 75 with esophageal cancer. The CDR3: CASSPPGSSEQFF. The DNA of the CDR3 is TGCGCCAGCAGCCCCCCCGGAAGTAGTGAGCAGTTCTTC.